The sequence of this T cell receptor (beta chain) was determined in a study of human T cells and chemical hapten exposure. Time point indicated: patch test 2, 6 weeks after DPC sensitization. This sample's treatment: therapeutic diphenylcyclopropenone sensitization with weekly scalp DPC. Whole blood, unfractionated, served as the material for total RNA extraction. Only a few counts were recorded for this clonotype. Antigen specificity is unknown. Per the germline V gene, CDR1 is DFQATT and CDR2 is SNEGSKA (reference sequence). Trimming took 0 bases from V and 0 from J; bases not matched to a gene: 12. This CDR3 spans 18 amino acids. Overall study findings and caveats: Following DPC sensitization, TCRs present above 1 in 1000 frequency showed no change. PT1 expanded TCR counts and patch test score correlated positively.

In the original processing: Sample TCR counts, which ranged from about 20,000 to 700,000, had a median of roughly 99,000. A single record per CDR3 protein comes from TCRdb applying MiXCR to the RACE reads. The V and J calls were not made by the authors but by TCRdb's processing. The sample includes about 140,000 distinct CDR3 sequences, about 11% seen only once; the top ten take 1.3% to 1.5%. The chain has TRBV20-1 and TRBJ2-3; 7 bases agree with TRBD1. The TCR originated in a woman aged 45-65 years with alopecia areata. Some clones in this sample may be carry-over from other donors' samples. The sample was whole blood, taken in connection with sensitization to the hapten diphenylcyclopropenone (DPC). For the CDR3, the DNA is TGCAGTGCTAGAGATCCTCTAACACAGGGGTCTAGCACAGATACGCAGTATTTT. The encoded protein is CSARDPLTQGSSTDTQYF.